The clone carrying this T cell receptor (beta chain) showed up many times. What it binds is unknown. The data are from a study of T-cell reconstitution after alpha-beta-depleted transplantation in children. Overall study results and limits: A year post-transplant, T-cell counts and diversity derived mostly from newly produced T cells.

Germline CDR1 and CDR2: DFQATT and SNEGSKA (reference sequence). The germline V and J ends were trimmed by 3 bases and 5 bases, with 14 bases remaining between them. This CDR3 has 13 residues. Unique molecular identifiers were built into the TCRbeta library. TCRdb redid the calling of the PCR reads with MiXCR, one entry per CDR3 protein. The sample shows around 500,000 distinct CDR3 sequences, 23% of them seen only once. The V gene is TRBV20-1, the J gene TRBJ2-7, with D tentatively TRBD1 (5 bases). The specimen was PBMCs, mostly from graft donor cells, collected 360 days after TCRalphabeta/CD19-depleted stem cell transplant. This receptor was obtained from a boy under three years old who had a stem cell transplant for acute myeloid leukemia, so the T cells may come from the graft donor. The DNA of the CDR3 is TGCAGTGCTAGTGAAGGCAGGGAAGACGAGCAGTACTTC. This codes for CSASEGREDEQYF.